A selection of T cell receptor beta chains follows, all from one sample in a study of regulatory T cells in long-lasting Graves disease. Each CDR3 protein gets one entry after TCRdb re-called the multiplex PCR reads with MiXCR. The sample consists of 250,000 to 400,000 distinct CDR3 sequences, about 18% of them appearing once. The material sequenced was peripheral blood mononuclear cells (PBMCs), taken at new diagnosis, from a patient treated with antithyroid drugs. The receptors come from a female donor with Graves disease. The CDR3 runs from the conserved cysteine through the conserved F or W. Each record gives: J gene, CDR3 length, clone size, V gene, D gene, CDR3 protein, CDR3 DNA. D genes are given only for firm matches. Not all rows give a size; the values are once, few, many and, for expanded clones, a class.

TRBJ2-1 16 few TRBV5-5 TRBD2 CASSLTLAGAFGEQFF TGTGCCAGCAGCTTGACCCTAGCGGGAGCCTTTGGTGAGCAGTTCTTC
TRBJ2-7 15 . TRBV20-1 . CSAREETVSSYEQYF TGCAGTGCTAGAGAGGAGACAGTCAGCTCCTACGAGCAGTACTTC
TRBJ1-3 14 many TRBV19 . CASSTGYSGNTIYF TGTGCCAGTAGTACGGGATACTCTGGAAACACCATATATTTT
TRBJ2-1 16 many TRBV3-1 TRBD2 CASSHNALAVYNEQFF TGTGCCAGCAGCCACAACGCGCTAGCGGTCTACAATGAGCAGTTCTTC
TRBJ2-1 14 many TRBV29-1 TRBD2 CSGTGLAGYNEQFF TGCAGCGGGACGGGACTAGCGGGGTACAATGAGCAGTTCTTC
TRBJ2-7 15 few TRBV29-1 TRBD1 CSAEGTGTGGHEQYF TGCAGCGCTGAGGGTACCGGGACAGGGGGCCACGAGCAGTACTTC
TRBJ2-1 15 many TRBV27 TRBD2 CASSLSLAGDNEQFF TGTGCCAGCAGTTTATCGTTAGCGGGGGACAATGAGCAGTTCTTC
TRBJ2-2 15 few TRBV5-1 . CASRDGQRPSGELFF TGCGCCAGCAGAGATGGACAGCGACCTTCCGGGGAGCTGTTTTTT
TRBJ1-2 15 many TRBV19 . CASSIGAGGKIGYTF TGTGCCAGTAGTATAGGTGCAGGAGGTAAAATTGGCTACACCTTC
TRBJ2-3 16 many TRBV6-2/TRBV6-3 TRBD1 CASSGDRGIGTDTQYF TGTGCCAGCAGTGGCGACAGGGGGATCGGCACAGATACGCAGTATTTT
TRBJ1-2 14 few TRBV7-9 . CASSLVLGSYGYTF TGTGCCAGCAGCTTAGTTTTAGGGAGCTATGGCTACACCTTC
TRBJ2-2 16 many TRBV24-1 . CATRGLQGANTGELFF TGTGCCACCAGGGGACTACAGGGCGCGAACACCGGGGAGCTGTTTTTT
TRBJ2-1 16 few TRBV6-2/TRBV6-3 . CASSYGTETTYNEQFF TGTGCCAGCAGTTACGGAACGGAGACTACGTACAATGAGCAGTTCTTC
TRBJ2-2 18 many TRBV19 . CASRHLRFGSPNTGELFF TGTGCCAGTAGACATCTGCGGTTCGGTTCCCCGAACACCGGGGAGCTGTTTTTT
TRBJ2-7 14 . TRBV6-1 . CASSEAGTTREQYF TGTGCCAGCAGTGAAGCGGGGACCACGAGGGAGCAGTACTTC
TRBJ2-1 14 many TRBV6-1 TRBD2 CASSRLAGDNEQFF TGTGCCAGCAGTAGACTAGCGGGGGACAATGAGCAGTTCTTC
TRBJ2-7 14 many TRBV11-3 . CASSLGGADYEQYF TGTGCCAGCAGCTTGGGGGGGGCAGACTACGAGCAGTACTTC